Below are 24 T cell receptor beta chains sequenced from a single sample in a study of blood T cell repertoires in COVID-19. Method: immunoSEQ multiplex PCR; TCRdb's copy keeps in-frame clones and lacks some. The table lists 85,000 to 90,000 clones, 65% to 80% of them singletons, with approximately 10% in the top ten. The sample taken for sequencing was peripheral blood. These receptors came from a man in his sixties or seventies with acute or convalescent COVID-19.

This clone was recorded a few times. The V gene is TRBV28, the J gene TRBJ2-5, with 7 bases that match TRBD1. V lost 3 bases, J lost 2 bases, and 6 bases stayed unmatched. The CDR3 spans 15 residues. Germline lookup yields CDR1 MDHEN and CDR2 SYDVKM. This chain's CDR3 is CASSFPRGNQETQYF. In DNA, the CDR3 is TGTGCCAGCAGTTTCCCCAGGGGGAATCAAGAGACCCAGTACTTC.

V is TRBV3-1 (or the pseudogene TRBV3-2) and J is TRBJ2-1; possible D gene TRBD2, 6 bases. CDR1 is LGHDT, CDR2 YNNKEL, per germline (reference sequence). Trimming removed 3 bases at V and 8 bases at J, with 11 bases between. The CDR3 has 13 amino acids. This chain's CDR3 is CASSQRGGDEQFF. CDR3 DNA sequence: TGTGCCAGCAGCCAGAGGGGCGGGGATGAGCAGTTCTTC.

This rearrangement joins TRBV5-1 to TRBJ2-7, with TRBD2 matching 12 bases. J gave up 7 bases and V 3 bases, and 8 bases lay outside the gene matches. Germline CDR1 is SGHRS and CDR2 is YFSETQ. The CDR3 contains 15 residues. CDR3 amino acids: CASSSGLAGTGEQYV. CDR3 bases: TGCGCCAGCAGCTCAGGACTAGCGGGGACGGGGGAGCAGTACGTC.

This chain links TRBV24-1 with TRBJ2-1; 15 bases agree with TRBD2. Trimming removed 3 bases from V and 8 bases from J; junction bases left unmatched: 4. The V gene's germline CDR1 is KGHDR and CDR2 SFDVKD. This CDR3 has 16 residues. CDR3 sequence: CATSDPGLAGGHEQFF. The CDR3 region has the DNA TGTGCCACCAGTGATCCGGGACTAGCGGGGGGACATGAGCAGTTCTTC.

The V call is TRBV5-1, the J call TRBJ2-1; 14 bases fit TRBD2. Unmatched junction bases numbered 8, after V lost 2 bases and J lost 10 bases. There are 16 residues in the CDR3. Germline CDR1 and CDR2: SGHRS and YFSETQ. The CDR3 region has the DNA TGCGCCAGCAGCTTCGGGGGGACTAGCGGGAGCCACGAGCAGTTCTTC. Its translation is CASSFGGTSGSHEQFF. The full variable domain, rest sourced from reference TRBV5-1 and TRBJ2-1, is KAGVTQTPRYLIKTRGQQVTLSCSPISGHRSVSWYQQTPGQGLQFLFEYFSETQRNKGNFPGRFSGRQFSNSRSEMNVSTLELGDSALYLCASSFGGTSGSHEQFFGPGTRLTVL.

A single count supports this clone. The CDR3 nucleotides read TGTGCCAGCAGCCCATCTCGAGCCTCTGGAAACACCATATATTTT. As protein: CASSPSRASGNTIYF. The rearrangement links TRBV9 to TRBJ1-3; unclear D gene. Germline V gene sequence: CDR1 SGDLS, CDR2 YYNGEE. The CDR3 runs to 15 residues. V was cut by 4 bases and J by 0 bases, with 11 bases left in between.

This chain links TRBV4-1 with TRBJ2-7; D uncertain. The length of the CDR3 is 11 residues. Trimming removed 4 bases from V and 4 bases from J, with 5 bases in between. Germline V CDR1 and CDR2: MGHRA, YSYEKL. The DNA for the CDR3 is TGCGCCAGCAGCCGAGTGTACGAGCAGTACGTC. It yields the protein CASSRVYEQYV.

The chain joins TRBV5-1 to TRBJ2-2; TRBD2 matches at 8 bases. CDR3 length: 16 residues. CDR1 SGHRS and CDR2 YFSETQ come from the germline V gene. Trimming removed 6 bases from V and 6 bases from J; junction bases left unmatched: 13. The CDR3 protein is CASTQVVGLAAGELFF. In nucleotides, the CDR3 is TGCGCCAGCACCCAGGTTGTCGGACTAGCCGCCGGGGAGCTGTTTTTT.

The genes are TRBV18 and TRBJ1-1; 8 bases are shared with TRBD1. The junction had 9 bases not matched to a gene; V was cut back by 2 bases and J by 1 base. The CDR3 runs 17 residues. Germline V gene lookup returns CDR1 KGHSH and CDR2 LQKENI. This CDR3 is CASSPSGRGLSNTEAFF. The CDR3 DNA reads as TGTGCCAGCTCACCATCAGGCAGGGGGCTCTCGAACACTGAAGCTTTCTTT.

The gene calls are TRBV6-5 and TRBJ2-7; 7 positions match TRBD1. J gave up 6 bases and V 3 bases, and 2 bases lay outside the gene matches. Looked up from germline, CDR1 is MNHEY and CDR2 is SVGAGI. The CDR3 is 12 residues long. The CDR3 here is CASSYNRGEQYV. The DNA for the CDR3 is TGTGCCAGCAGTTATAACAGGGGCGAGCAGTACGTC.

The CDR3 loop reads CASSLVRGGYNEQFF. The CDR3 bases are TGTGCCAGCAGCTTGGTCCGAGGGGGATACAATGAGCAGTTCTTC. V and J are TRBV5-4 and TRBJ2-1, with a tentative D call TRBD1 (6 bases). CDR1 is SGHNT and CDR2 is YYREEE in the germline V gene (reference sequence). V shed 0 bases and J shed 4 bases, with 11 bases lying between them. CDR3 length equals 15 residues.

There are a few counts of this clone. For the CDR3, the DNA is TGTGCCAGTAGTATGAGACAGGGCACAGATACGCAGTATTTT. It yields the protein CASSMRQGTDTQYF. The J gene is TRBJ2-3, the V gene TRBV19; a weak D match, TRBD1 (6 bases). The CDR3 extends over 14 amino acids. Germline CDR1 reads LNHDA; CDR2 reads SQIVND (reference sequence). The V gene lost 3 bases and the J gene lost 1 base, with 8 bases spanning the gap.

The V gene is TRBV7-3, the J gene TRBJ2-1; D possibly corresponds to TRBD1 (6 bases). V gave up 5 bases and J gave up 9 bases, with 17 bases separating them. This CDR3 contains 14 residues. CDR1 and CDR2 (germline): SGHTA, FQGTGA. CDR3 amino acids: CASSPGETYSEQFF. DNA of the CDR3: TGTGCCAGCAGCCCAGGGGAAACGTATAGTGAGCAGTTCTTC.

V gene TRBV18 combines with J gene TRBJ1-2; TRBD1 is a possible D gene (6 bases). With 2 bases removed from V and 8 bases from J, the gap between germline ends came to 15 bases. In germline, CDR1 is KGHSH, CDR2 LQKENI. The CDR3 covers 14 residues. The CDR3 is CASSPVEFRGGYTF. The CDR3 DNA sequence: TGTGCCAGCTCACCAGTCGAATTTAGGGGGGGCTACACCTTC.

CDR3 sequence reads: CASSRSGDTQYF. In DNA, the CDR3 is TGTGCCAGCAGTCGCTCCGGAGATACGCAGTATTTT. This sequence joins TRBV11-2 and TRBJ2-3; unclear D gene. Trimming took 6 bases from V and 5 from J, leaving 9 bases between them. Germline assignment: CDR1 SGHAT and CDR2 FQNNGV. The CDR3 is made up of 12 amino acids.

This clone was observed once. In DNA, the CDR3 is TGCGCCAGCAGCTTGTGGGGCAGGACCCCATCACCCCTCCACTTT. Amino acid sequence: CASSLWGRTPSPLHF. V gene TRBV5-1 combines with J gene TRBJ1-6, with D maybe TRBD1 (5 bases). V was trimmed by 1 base and J by 10 bases, leaving 15 bases between them. CDR1 is SGHRS, CDR2 YFSETQ, per germline. CDR3 length: 15 residues.

This clone was detected once. The J gene is TRBJ2-1, the V gene TRBV28, with 9 positions matching TRBD2. CDR1 and CDR2 from the germline V gene are MDHEN and SYDVKM. The junction had 3 bases not matched to a gene; V was cut back by 5 bases and J by 10 bases. CDR3 length: 12 residues. This CDR3 reads CASSSSGGEQFF. As DNA, the CDR3 is TGTGCCAGCAGTAGTAGCGGGGGAGAGCAGTTCTTC.

The CDR3 DNA reads TGCGCCAGCAGCAAAAAGACAGGGGATGGGGAAAAACTGTTTTTT. Encoded protein: CASSKKTGDGEKLFF. The V and J genes are TRBV5-1 and TRBJ1-4; TRBD1 agrees at 8 bases. Losses at the gene ends were 4 bases for V and 8 bases for J; bases not matched to a gene: 10. Germline lookup yields CDR1 SGHRS and CDR2 YFSETQ. The CDR3 extends over 15 amino acids.

V is TRBV10-3 and J is TRBJ2-2; D is possibly TRBD2 (7 bases). The CDR3 covers 19 residues. Germline V gene data show CDR1 as ENHRY and CDR2 as SYGVKD. Between the trimmed V and J ends, which lost 6 bases and 4 bases, there was a span of 27 bases. The CDR3 DNA reads as TGTGCCATCAGATCCGACTCCTCGGCTCAGGGGAGGGGCACCGGGGAGCTGTTTTTT. It is translated as CAIRSDSSAQGRGTGELFF.

The chain uses TRBV7-9 and TRBJ2-5, with D maybe TRBD1 (6 bases). Trimming stripped 4 bases from V and 5 bases from J, with 11 bases between. The CDR3 sequence is 13 residues long. The germline gives CDR1 SEHNR, CDR2 FQNEAQ (reference sequence). CDR3 in amino acids: CASSYRVRETQYF. The CDR3 bases are TGTGCCAGCAGCTACAGGGTTAGGGAGACCCAGTACTTC.

V usage is TRBV27 and J usage is TRBJ2-5; the D is unclear. This CDR3 has 13 residues. Germline-derived CDR1 and CDR2 are MNHEY and SMNVEV (reference sequence). The V and J ends lost 2 bases and 4 bases respectively, with 8 bases between them. CDR3 nucleotides: TGTGCCAGCAGTTTAAACAGTGGAGAGACCCAGTACTTC. Translated: CASSLNSGETQYF.

The chain is built from TRBV29-1 and TRBJ2-7, with 9 bases matching TRBD1. Per germline, CDR1 SQVTM and CDR2 ANQGSEA. The CDR3 has 13 residues. Trimming took 5 bases from V and 5 from J; bases not matched to a gene: 7. The CDR3 coding sequence is TGCAGCGTTCTAACAGGGGGCTCGGACGAGCAGTACTTC. Translating it yields CSVLTGGSDEQYF.

The rearrangement joins TRBV10-3 to TRBJ2-5; the D gene is possibly TRBD2 (6 bases). The V and J ends lost 5 bases and 9 bases respectively, with 16 bases between them. The CDR3 is 13 residues long. CDR1 ENHRY and CDR2 SYGVKD come from the germline V gene. For the CDR3, the DNA is TGTGCCATCAGTTTCCCGGGAGCAGCGGCCCAGTACTTC. It is translated as CAISFPGAAAQYF.

The chain joins TRBV30 to TRBJ2-7; D possibly corresponds to TRBD2 (6 bases). V gave up 2 bases and J gave up 1 base, with 12 bases separating them. This CDR3 has 14 residues. CDR1 and CDR2 (germline): GTSNPN, SVGIG (reference sequence). CDR3 sequence: CAWSPGGLSYEQYF. The CDR3 nucleotides are TGTGCCTGGAGTCCTGGGGGACTGTCCTACGAGCAGTACTTC.